These T cell receptor beta chains were read from a single sample in a study of CD8 T cells in Susac syndrome. TCRdb re-analysed the immunoSEQ multiplex PCR reads in MiXCR, keeping a single row per CDR3 protein. The sample lists fewer than 150,000 distinct CDR3 sequences, over 90% seen once, with approximately 0.17% in the top ten. Sample: CD8+ T cells from PBMCs. The receptor set was obtained from a human donor with Susac syndrome. Both conserved end residues are part of each CDR3. Each record gives: clone size, J gene, V gene, D gene, CDR3 DNA, CDR3 protein. The D gene is left open where the match is weak. Some rows mark clone size as missing; the rest say once, few, many or name a class of expanded clone.

abundance: -; j_gene: TRBJ1-5; v_gene: TRBV20-1; d_gene: -; CDR3nt: TGCAGTGCTAGATTCGACAGGAATCAGCCCCAGCATTTT; CDR3aa: CSARFDRNQPQHF
abundance: -; j_gene: TRBJ1-2; v_gene: TRBV7-8; d_gene: -; CDR3nt: TGTGCCAGCAGCTTAGCCCCCGTAGATGCGGGCGGTAGAGGCTACACCTTC; CDR3aa: CASSLAPVDAGGRGYTF
abundance: -; j_gene: TRBJ1-5; v_gene: TRBV27; d_gene: -; CDR3nt: TGTGCCAGCTCTCTCTTGGAACCGCAGGGCAATCAGCCCCAGCATTTT; CDR3aa: CASSLLEPQGNQPQHF
abundance: -; j_gene: TRBJ2-2; v_gene: TRBV11-3; d_gene: -; CDR3nt: TGTGCCAGCATAGGGGAATATCCGAACACCGGGGAGCTGTTTTTT; CDR3aa: CASIGEYPNTGELFF
abundance: -; j_gene: TRBJ2-2; v_gene: TRBV12-3/TRBV12-4; d_gene: -; CDR3nt: TGTGCCAGCATTCCCTTTCGTACCGGGGAGCTGTTTTTT; CDR3aa: CASIPFRTGELFF
abundance: -; j_gene: TRBJ2-2; v_gene: TRBV7-3; d_gene: -; CDR3nt: TGTGCCAGCAGCTTAAAAGGCAGGGAGAACACCGGGGAGCTGTTTTTT; CDR3aa: CASSLKGRENTGELFF
abundance: -; j_gene: TRBJ2-1; v_gene: TRBV7-3; d_gene: TRBD2; CDR3nt: TGTGCCAGCAGCTCAATCTCGGGGACTAGCGGATACAATGAGCAGTTCTTC; CDR3aa: CASSSISGTSGYNEQFF
abundance: once; j_gene: TRBJ2-3; v_gene: TRBV7-2; d_gene: -; CDR3nt: TGTGCCAGCAGCCCCTCGAGCCCTAGCGAAAGCCCAGATACGCAGTATTTT; CDR3aa: CASSPSSPSESPDTQYF
abundance: -; j_gene: TRBJ2-7; v_gene: TRBV30; d_gene: -; CDR3nt: TGTGCCTGGTTGGTTGGGGGGAGCGAGCAGTACTTC; CDR3aa: CAWLVGGSEQYF
abundance: -; j_gene: TRBJ1-5; v_gene: TRBV5-6; d_gene: -; CDR3nt: TGTGCCAGCAGTTCCACTTCAGGTTGGAATCAGCCCCAGCATTTT; CDR3aa: CASSSTSGWNQPQHF
abundance: -; j_gene: TRBJ2-1; v_gene: TRBV5-1; d_gene: TRBD2; CDR3nt: TGCGCCAGCAGCTTGTGGGCCAGCGGGGAAGGCAATGAGCAGTTCTTC; CDR3aa: CASSLWASGEGNEQFF
abundance: -; j_gene: TRBJ2-1; v_gene: TRBV5-1; d_gene: -; CDR3nt: TGCGCCAGCAGCTCCCCAACGGGAGTGGAGGACTACAATGAGCAGTTCTTC; CDR3aa: CASSSPTGVEDYNEQFF
abundance: -; j_gene: TRBJ2-1; v_gene: TRBV2; d_gene: TRBD2; CDR3nt: TGTGCCAGATCAACCCCGGGACTAGGCTACAATGAGCAGTTCTTC; CDR3aa: CARSTPGLGYNEQFF